This passage covers 16 T cell receptor beta chains from one sample sequenced in a study of beta chain features in type 1 diabetes. The entirety of the isolated RNA underwent reverse transcription, so expressed TCRB transcripts were sequenced. The protocol was immunoSEQ multiplex PCR, while the TCRdb copy is restricted to in-frame clones and leaves out a portion. The data hold about 290,000 clones, with under 8.5% observed a single time. The sequenced sample consisted of central memory CD4+ T cells from blood. The origin of the receptors is a young woman in good health.

The table lists this clone with a few counts. CDR3 loop: CSVVGGSSGLGETQYF. The CDR3 DNA follows: TGCAGCGTTGTTGGGGGCAGCTCAGGGCTTGGGGAGACCCAGTACTTC. This rearrangement joins TRBV29-1 to TRBJ2-5, with D possibly TRBD1 on 6 matching bases. V dropped 4 bases and J dropped 5 bases, with 23 bases sitting between them. Germline lookup yields CDR1 SQVTM and CDR2 ANQGSEA. The CDR3 contains 16 residues.

The chain recombines TRBV29-1 with TRBJ2-2; the D gene could be TRBD1 or TRBD2 (6 bases each). Germline-derived CDR1 and CDR2 are SQVTM and ANQGSEA. The CDR3 has 16 amino acids. Trimming left V 0 bases short and J 4 bases short, with 15 bases between. CDR3 DNA: TGCAGCGTTGAAGATTGGGCCAGGGGAGGCACCGGGGAGCTGTTTTTT. Protein product: CSVEDWARGGTGELFF.

The chain combines TRBV4-1 with TRBJ2-5; possibly TRBD2 for D (5 bases). The CDR3 covers 15 residues. Trimming cost V 0 bases and J 5 bases, with 13 bases left between them. The germline V gene has CDR1 MGHRA and CDR2 YSYEKL. CDR3 nucleotide sequence: TGCGCCAGCAGCCAAGAATCGGCGGGCGGCGAGACCCAGTACTTC. It encodes CASSQESAGGETQYF.

This clone was seen ten or more times. The V and J genes are TRBV25-1 and TRBJ1-1; D ambiguous. This CDR3 has 12 residues. Germline V CDR1 and CDR2: MGHDK, SYGVNS. V gave up 3 bases and J gave up 10 bases, with 12 bases separating them. The CDR3 reads CASSDPQLVAFF. As DNA, the CDR3 is TGTGCCAGCAGTGATCCACAACTTGTAGCTTTCTTT. The complete variable domain, with remaining parts taken from reference TRBV25-1 and TRBJ1-1, reads EADIYQTPRYLVIGTGKKITLECSQTMGHDKMYWYQQDPGMELHLIHYSYGVNSTEKGDLSSESTVSRIRTEHFPLTLESARPSHTSQYLCASSDPQLVAFFGQGTRLTVV.

The genes are TRBV7-9 and TRBJ1-1; 10 nucleotides agree with TRBD1. This CDR3 contains 17 residues. V shed 5 bases, J shed 4 bases, and the junction held 13 bases outside the gene matches. Germline V lookup: CDR1 SEHNR, CDR2 FQNEAQ (reference sequence). The CDR3 here is CASSAGGQGVFGTEAFF. The CDR3 coding sequence is TGTGCCAGCAGCGCCGGTGGACAGGGGGTTTTTGGCACTGAAGCTTTCTTT.

This clone was detected only a few times. J is TRBJ2-1 and V is TRBV7-2; D gene uncertain. The CDR3 has 15 amino acids. Trimming removed 2 bases from V and 8 bases from J, with 16 bases in between. Germline CDR1 is SGHTA and CDR2 is FQGNSA. The CDR3 nucleotides read TGTGCCAGCAGCTTAATCGCCAGCGCTGCGGATGAGCAGTTCTTC. Protein product: CASSLIASAADEQFF.

This clone has just a few counts. Other nucleotide sequences from this sample produce the same CDR3. The chain has TRBV6-5 and TRBJ2-5; tentatively, D is TRBD2 (6 bases). The CDR3 covers 14 residues. In germline, CDR1 is MNHEY, CDR2 SVGAGI. The ends were cut back, 2 bases at V and 5 bases at J, with 12 bases in the middle. As DNA, the CDR3 is TGTGCCAGCAGTTACCCGGGAGCTGGGGAGACCCAGTACTTC. Encoded protein: CASSYPGAGETQYF.

This clone was counted only a few times. The rearrangement uses TRBV4-1 and TRBJ2-3; TRBD1 aligns across 7 bases. The CDR3 runs 14 residues. Germline V gives CDR1 MGHRA, CDR2 YSYEKL. The J segment lost 0 bases and the V segment lost 6 bases, leaving 3 bases of the junction unmatched. The CDR3 sequence is CASSDRVSTDTQYF. The DNA of the CDR3 is TGCGCCAGCAGTGACAGGGTAAGCACAGATACGCAGTATTTT.

This chain joins TRBV28 and TRBJ1-6, with 7 positions matching TRBD1. V was clipped by 6 bases and J by 10 bases; unmatched bases: 18. Germline V gives CDR1 MDHEN, CDR2 SYDVKM. CDR3 length equals 17 residues. This CDR3 reads CASSSPEGGGVRSPLHF. The CDR3 DNA reads as TGTGCCAGCAGCTCACCGGAGGGAGGGGGCGTTAGGTCACCCCTCCACTTT.

The V call is TRBV9, the J call TRBJ2-3, with 7 bases identical to TRBD1. CDR1 is SGDLS and CDR2 is YYNGEE in the germline V gene. The CDR3 runs to 14 residues. V gave up 4 bases and J gave up 1 base; unmatched junction bases: 3. The CDR3 DNA is TGTGCCAGCAGCTTTGGACAGGGCACAGATACGCAGTATTTT. It specifies CASSFGQGTDTQYF. Drawing the rest from reference TRBV9 and TRBJ2-3, the complete variable domain is DSGVTQTPKHLITATGQRVTLRCSPRSGDLSVYWYQQSLDQGLQFLIQYYNGEERAKGNILERFSAQQFPDLHSELNLSSLELGDSALYFCASSFGQGTDTQYFGPGTRLTVL.

The chain combines TRBV2 with TRBJ1-1; a weak D match, TRBD1 (5 bases). Trimming pared 6 bases from V and 6 bases from J, leaving 14 bases between. This CDR3 is 13 amino acids long. CDR1 SNHLY and CDR2 FYNNEI come from the germline V gene. The CDR3 region has the DNA TGTGCCAGCAGCATAATCCTACAGGCTGAAGCTTTCTTT. Amino acids: CASSIILQAEAFF. The entire variable domain, with the rest obtained from reference TRBV2 and TRBJ1-1, is as follows: EPEVTQTPSHQVTQMGQEVILRCVPISNHLYFYWYRQILGQKVEFLVSFYNNEISEKSEIFDDQFSVERPDGSNFTLKIRSTKLEDSAMYFCASSIILQAEAFFGQGTRLTVV.

This clone was recorded once. The J gene is TRBJ1-2, the V gene TRBV4-2; 7 bases align to TRBD1. The CDR3 has 14 residues. The germline V gene has CDR1 LGHNA and CDR2 YNFKEQ. V lost 1 base and J lost 4; bases outside the gene matches: 3. This CDR3 is CASSQGGGLYGYTF. CDR3 in DNA: TGTGCCAGCAGCCAAGGAGGGGGCCTCTATGGCTACACCTTC.

There are a few counts of this clone. The rearrangement uses TRBV18 and TRBJ1-1; no definite D call. CDR1 is KGHSH, CDR2 LQKENI, per germline. The V end lost 4 bases, the J end lost 1 base, and 16 bases lay between the germline ends. The CDR3 length is 16 residues. In nucleotides, the CDR3 is TGTGCCAGCTCACGAGGGCGGGCCCCTCAGAACACTGAAGCTTTCTTT. As protein: CASSRGRAPQNTEAFF. Drawing the rest from reference TRBV18 and TRBJ1-1, the complete variable domain is NAGVMQNPRHLVRRRGQEARLRCSPMKGHSHVYWYRQLPEEGLKFMVYLQKENIIDESGMPKERFSAEFPKEGPSILRIQQVVRGDSAAYFCASSRGRAPQNTEAFFGQGTRLTVV.

The chain employs TRBV9 and TRBJ1-2; TRBD1 is a possible D gene (6 bases). Trimming left V 3 bases short and J 0 bases short, with 6 bases between. There are 13 residues in the CDR3. Looked up from germline, CDR1 is SGDLS and CDR2 is YYNGEE. CDR3 loop: CASSGTANYGYTF. The DNA for the CDR3 is TGTGCCAGCAGCGGGACAGCTAACTATGGCTACACCTTC.

The V gene is TRBV5-4, the J gene TRBJ2-7; the match to TRBD1 covers 7 bases. V dropped 0 bases and J dropped 5; count of bases not matched to a gene: 2. This CDR3 has 13 amino acids. Germline assignment: CDR1 SGHNT and CDR2 YYREEE (reference sequence). In DNA, the CDR3 is TGTGCCAGCAGCTTGGCAGACAGGGACGAGCAGTACGTC. Protein product: CASSLADRDEQYV.

This rearrangement joins TRBV27 to TRBJ1-1; unclear D gene. V was cut by 0 bases and J by 0 bases, with 8 bases left in between. Germline V lookup: CDR1 MNHEY, CDR2 SMNVEV (reference sequence). The CDR3 loop spans 15 amino acids. CDR3 amino acids: CASSLSPGLNTEAFF. DNA for the CDR3: TGTGCCAGCAGTTTATCCCCCGGGTTGAACACTGAAGCTTTCTTT.